These 27 T cell receptor beta chains came from one sample sequenced in a study of blood T cell repertoires in COVID-19. Data came from immunoSEQ multiplex PCR; TCRdb stores just in-frame clones and leaves some out. Seen here are roughly 120,000 clones, around 74% observed once, and the top ten hold 6% to 8.5%. The sequencing input was peripheral blood. The origin of the receptors is a woman aged 60-75 years with acute or convalescent COVID-19.

V usage is TRBV3-1 (or the pseudogene TRBV3-2) and J usage is TRBJ2-7, with D unresolved. V dropped 0 bases and J dropped 7 bases, with 10 bases sitting between them. The CDR3 runs to 13 residues. CDR1 is LGHDT, CDR2 YNNKEL, per germline (reference sequence). CDR3 DNA sequence: TGTGCCAGCAGCCAAGATGGTGGGCGAGAGCAGTACTTC. Amino acid sequence: CASSQDGGREQYF.

J is TRBJ2-4 and V is TRBV19; D possibly corresponds to TRBD2 (6 bases). Germline V gene sequence: CDR1 LNHDA, CDR2 SQIVND (reference sequence). The CDR3 extends over 16 amino acids. V gave up 7 bases and J gave up 3 bases, with 19 bases separating them. The CDR3 loop reads CASTGVGGVGKNIQYF. In nucleotides, the CDR3 is TGTGCCAGTACCGGAGTCGGGGGTGTTGGCAAAAACATTCAGTACTTC.

This chain uses TRBV7-9 with TRBJ1-3; D is ambiguous. The CDR3 has 16 amino acids. Trimming removed 1 base at V and 0 bases at J, with 10 bases between. Germline V gene lookup returns CDR1 SEHNR and CDR2 FQNEAQ (reference sequence). The CDR3 reads CASSLEAGTSGNTIYF. The CDR3 coding sequence is TGTGCCAGCAGCTTAGAGGCGGGCACCTCTGGAAACACCATATATTTT.

The chain links TRBV28 to TRBJ1-2; D is unresolved. The CDR3 is 15 amino acids. The V end lost 7 bases, the J end lost 1 base, and 16 bases lay between the germline ends. From germline, CDR1 is MDHEN and CDR2 SYDVKM. The CDR3 protein is CASIPTAGFNYGYTF. Here the CDR3 DNA reads TGTGCCAGCATTCCAACAGCAGGATTTAACTATGGCTACACCTTC.

The chain uses TRBV5-1 and TRBJ1-1; perhaps TRBD1 as D (5 bases). The V end was cut by 1 base, the J end by 1 base, with 17 bases between. The CDR3 spans 17 residues. Germline V lookup: CDR1 SGHRS, CDR2 YFSETQ. CDR3 sequence (DNA): TGCGCCAGCAGCTTGAGTGGGACGGGACTGAGGAACACTGAAGCTTTCTTT. Translating it yields CASSLSGTGLRNTEAFF.

Of note for this clone: An end of the junction differs from the germline gene, which may be a read error. The CDR3 protein is CASSLYGTGDGYTF. The CDR3 DNA reads as TGTGCCAGCAGCTTATACGGGACAGGGGATGGCTACACCTTC. The V call is TRBV28, the J call TRBJ1-2, with 10 bases lining up with TRBD1. In germline, CDR1 is MDHEN, CDR2 SYDVKM. This CDR3 contains 14 residues.

A few counts support this clone. This chain joins TRBV19 and TRBJ1-5; 7 bases agree with TRBD1. The length of the CDR3 is 15 residues. V shed 6 bases and J 2 bases; nucleotides not matched to a gene: 7. Germline V CDR1 and CDR2: LNHDA, SQIVND (reference sequence). The CDR3 spells CASRADRDGNQPQHF. Written as DNA, the CDR3 is TGTGCCAGTAGAGCCGACAGGGATGGCAATCAGCCCCAGCATTTT. The full variable domain, with the rest looked up from reference TRBV19 and TRBJ1-5, is DGGITQSPKYLFRKEGQNVTLSCEQNLNHDAMYWYRQDPGQGLRLIYYSQIVNDFQKGDIAEGYSVSREKKESFPLTVTSAQKNPTAFYLCASRADRDGNQPQHFGDGTRLSIL.

This clone was picked up many times. The chain is built from TRBV5-1 and TRBJ1-1, with D possibly TRBD1 on 5 matching bases. V was cut by 6 bases and J by 4 bases, with 19 bases left in between. From germline, CDR1 is SGHRS and CDR2 YFSETQ. This CDR3 has 15 amino acids. The CDR3 spells CASTLRLGGATEAFF. In DNA, the CDR3 is TGCGCCAGCACCCTCCGCTTAGGAGGGGCCACTGAAGCTTTCTTT.

The rearrangement uses TRBV10-3 and TRBJ1-3, with 12 bases lining up with TRBD1. The CDR3 is 15 amino acids. Unmatched junction bases numbered 4, after V lost 4 bases and J lost 6 bases. Germline V gene data show CDR1 as ENHRY and CDR2 as SYGVKD. DNA of the CDR3: TGTGCCATCAGTGGGGGGACAGGGGGCGAAAACACCATATATTTT. Translating gives CAISGGTGGENTIYF.

The chain employs TRBV7-2 and TRBJ2-3, with 8 bases matching TRBD1. Germline V CDR1 and CDR2: SGHTA, FQGNSA. Trimming cost V 4 bases and J 4 bases; bases outside gene matches: 7. The CDR3 sequence is 15 residues long. CDR3 amino acids: CASSSRDRPADTQYF. DNA of the CDR3: TGTGCCAGCAGCTCGAGGGACAGGCCTGCAGATACGCAGTATTTT.

This chain connects TRBV10-2 to TRBJ1-1; the match to TRBD1 covers 7 bases. The CDR3 has 12 amino acids. J lost 11 bases, V lost 3 bases, and 6 bases had no gene match. Germline CDR1 reads WSHSY; CDR2 reads SAAADI. Written as DNA, the CDR3 is TGCGCCAGCAGTGAACAGGGGATCCTGGCTTTCTTT. It specifies CASSEQGILAFF.

This clone was recorded a few times. The CDR3 DNA follows: TGTGCCAGCAGCAAAGGCGTGAAGTTAAATCAGCCCCAGCATTTT. It specifies CASSKGVKLNQPQHF. The chain recombines TRBV21-1 with TRBJ1-5. TRBV21-1 constitutes a pseudogene. CDR3 length equals 15 residues.

The V call is TRBV5-1, the J call TRBJ2-5; D may be TRBD2 (5 bases). The CDR3 covers 15 residues. V lost 0 bases and J 2 bases, leaving 11 bases between the germline ends. Germline V gene sequence: CDR1 SGHRS, CDR2 YFSETQ. The CDR3 sequence is CASSLAEVGQETQYF. The CDR3 bases are TGCGCCAGCAGCTTGGCGGAGGTAGGGCAAGAGACCCAGTACTTC.

In this sample, this clone turned up a few times. The rearrangement uses TRBV6-5 and TRBJ1-2; 12 positions match TRBD1. The germline V gene encodes CDR1 MNHEY and CDR2 SVGAGI. This CDR3 region has 13 residues. With 8 bases clipped from V and 7 bases from J, the junction kept 5 bases outside the gene matches. The CDR3 spells CASSRDRGLGYTF. The CDR3 nucleotides read TGTGCCAGCTCTCGGGACAGGGGGCTTGGCTACACCTTC.

The chain uses TRBV7-2 and TRBJ1-2; TRBD1 agrees at 7 bases. Trimming at V came to 5 bases and at J to 3 bases, leaving 6 bases not matched to a gene. This CDR3 has 14 amino acids. The germline CDR1 and CDR2 sequences are SGHTA and FQGNSA. CDR3 nucleotide sequence: TGTGCCAGCAGCAAGGGACAGTCCTACTATGGCTACACCTTC. Translated: CASSKGQSYYGYTF.

The J gene is TRBJ1-4, the V gene TRBV10-2; D call uncertain. The CDR3 length is 12 residues. Germline V gene data show CDR1 as WSHSY and CDR2 as SAAADI. V dropped 2 bases and J dropped 10 bases, with 8 bases sitting between them. The CDR3 loop reads CASSEEGGKLFF. Here the CDR3 DNA reads TGCGCCAGCAGTGAGGAGGGCGGAAAACTGTTTTTT.

The gene calls are TRBV10-2 and TRBJ1-4; 7 positions match TRBD1. Germline V lookup: CDR1 WSHSY, CDR2 SAAADI. This CDR3 region has 14 residues. The junction had 7 bases not matched to a gene; V was cut back by 3 bases and J by 9 bases. The CDR3 coding sequence is TGCGCCAGCAGTGATCAAGGGGGCGGGCAAAAACTGTTTTTT. Amino acid sequence: CASSDQGGGQKLFF.

The gene calls are TRBV7-2 and TRBJ2-3; no clear D. The germline V gene has CDR1 SGHTA and CDR2 FQGNSA. V lost 5 bases and J 6 bases, leaving 9 bases between the germline ends. The CDR3 has 12 residues. CDR3: CASSRYGDTQYF. The CDR3 DNA is TGTGCCAGCAGCCGTTACGGGGATACGCAGTATTTT.

The chain couples TRBV5-4 to TRBJ2-7, with a possible D match to TRBD1 (6 bases). Trimming took off 3 bases at V and 4 bases at J, with 14 bases between the two ends. The CDR3 is 14 amino acids. Germline-derived CDR1 and CDR2 are SGHNT and YYREEE (reference sequence). In DNA, the CDR3 is TGTGCCAGCAGCTCAGGTCCAGGGGCTTACGAGCAGTACTTC. This gives the protein CASSSGPGAYEQYF.

The chain has TRBV6-6 and TRBJ2-1, with D maybe TRBD1 (6 bases). Germline V gene data show CDR1 as MNHNY and CDR2 as SVGAGI (reference sequence). Trimming left V 2 bases short and J 4 bases short, with 9 bases between. The CDR3 spans 14 residues. CDR3 sequence reads: CASSYGQGYNEQFF. The CDR3 region has the DNA TGTGCCAGCAGTTACGGGCAGGGGTACAATGAGCAGTTCTTC.

The rearrangement joins TRBV6-5 to TRBJ1-1, with 8 bases that match TRBD1. V was clipped by 8 bases and J by 5 bases; unmatched bases: 13. The CDR3 spans 15 residues. Germline V CDR1 and CDR2: MNHEY, SVGAGI. The CDR3 sequence is CASYFRGLEETEAFF. DNA of the CDR3: TGTGCCAGCTACTTCAGGGGGCTGGAGGAAACTGAAGCTTTCTTT.

J is TRBJ2-1 and V is TRBV19; 13 positions match TRBD2. V gave up 3 bases and J gave up 4 bases; unmatched junction bases: 0. Germline V gene sequence: CDR1 LNHDA, CDR2 SQIVND (reference sequence). This CDR3 has 15 residues. CDR3 sequence: CASSMTSGGYNEQFF. The DNA of the CDR3 is TGTGCCAGTAGTATGACTAGCGGGGGGTACAATGAGCAGTTCTTC.

J is TRBJ1-1 and V is TRBV5-1, with a tentative D call TRBD1 (6 bases). This CDR3 region has 14 residues. From germline, CDR1 is SGHRS and CDR2 YFSETQ. V gave up 3 bases and J gave up 0 bases, with 9 bases separating them. The CDR3 DNA reads TGCGCCAGCAGCTCCGGACAGTTGAACACTGAAGCTTTCTTT. Its translation is CASSSGQLNTEAFF.

The chain links TRBV12-5 to TRBJ1-1; 7 nucleotides align to TRBD1. The CDR3 consists of 14 residues. Germline CDR1 reads LGHNT; CDR2 reads FRNRAP. V trimming: 1 base; J trimming: 11 bases; junction bases outside the gene matches: 10. Here the CDR3 reads CASGLESGQAGAFF. The CDR3, as DNA: TGTGCTAGTGGTTTGGAGTCAGGACAGGCCGGTGCTTTCTTT.

This chain links TRBV18 with TRBJ2-4; 12 bases align to TRBD1. Germline values: CDR1 KGHSH, CDR2 LQKENI. The CDR3 covers 15 residues. Losses at the gene ends were 5 bases for V and 7 bases for J; bases not matched to a gene: 6. The CDR3 reads CASSAGTGGWNIQYF. In DNA, the CDR3 is TGTGCCAGCTCAGCCGGGACAGGGGGCTGGAACATTCAGTACTTC.

The chain has TRBV7-2 and TRBJ1-2, with 9 nucleotides matching TRBD1. The CDR3 contains 13 residues. Germline values: CDR1 SGHTA, CDR2 FQGNSA. After removal of 5 bases from V and 7 bases from J, the junction contained 5 bases not matched to a gene. The CDR3 here is CASSVTGGGGYTF. In nucleotides, the CDR3 is TGTGCCAGCAGCGTGACAGGGGGTGGTGGCTACACCTTC.

The chain joins TRBV2 to TRBJ1-4; the match to TRBD1 covers 8 bases. This CDR3 spans 15 amino acids. Germline V lookup: CDR1 SNHLY, CDR2 FYNNEI. The V segment lost 6 bases and the J segment 3 bases; nucleotides outside the gene matches: 6. DNA for the CDR3: TGTGCCAGCAGCGAACAGGGGGTGCCTAATGAAAAACTGTTTTTT. Its translation is CASSEQGVPNEKLFF.